A selection of T cell receptor beta chains follows, all from one sample in a study of blood T cell repertoires in COVID-19. Using immunoSEQ multiplex PCR, the repertoire was profiled, and TCRdb retains in-frame clones only, with some absent. The sample shows around 290,000 clones, around nine tenths of them seen only once. The source material was PBMCs or T cells enriched from blood (not recorded which). These receptors came from a woman aged 18-30 years who had recovered from COVID-19. The CDR3 runs from the conserved cysteine through the conserved F or W. D genes are given only for firm matches. The listing skips clone size in some rows; elsewhere it reads once, few, many or a size class.

CDR3 | DNA | D | J | size | V
CASSMTSANTGELFF | TGTGCCAGCAGTATGACTAGCGCTAACACCGGGGAGCTGTTTTTT | TRBD2 | TRBJ2-2 | once | TRBV6-5
CAWSVRWGLAGVGTGELFF | TGTGCCTGGAGTGTACGGTGGGGACTAGCGGGAGTTGGCACCGGGGAGCTGTTTTTT | TRBD2 | TRBJ2-2 | - | TRBV30
CASSLVGSSPGANVLTF | TGTGCCAGCAGCTTAGTCGGGTCGTCCCCTGGGGCCAACGTCCTGACTTTC | - | TRBJ2-6 | - | TRBV7-3
CAGSLAGGPEEQYF | TGTGCCGGTTCACTAGCGGGAGGGCCGGAAGAGCAGTACTTC | TRBD2 | TRBJ2-7 | - | TRBV28
CASSRDRGVYNSPLHF | TGCGCCAGCAGCCGGGACAGGGGGGTCTATAATTCACCCCTCCACTTT | TRBD1 | TRBJ1-6 | - | TRBV4-3
CASSLGGAESDTQYF | TGTGCCAGCAGTTTAGGGGGCGCCGAATCAGATACGCAGTATTTT | - | TRBJ2-3 | - | TRBV27
CASSPSGQKGQETQYF | TGTGCCAGTAGTCCCTCGGGACAGAAAGGCCAAGAGACCCAGTACTTC | TRBD1 | TRBJ2-5 | - | TRBV19
CASMEPGGLYNEQFF | TGTGCCAGCATGGAGCCAGGGGGCTTGTACAATGAGCAGTTCTTC | TRBD1 | TRBJ2-1 | - | TRBV27
CASSLPSGMTSYEQYF | TGTGCCAGCAGCTTACCTAGCGGGATGACCTCCTACGAGCAGTACTTC | TRBD2 | TRBJ2-7 | - | TRBV7-2
CASSLISPTTARNQPQHF | TGTGCCAGCAGTTTGATATCCCCCACTACGGCACGCAATCAGCCCCAGCATTTT | - | TRBJ1-5 | once | TRBV27
CASSAGLRPQETQYF | TGTGCCAGTAGCGCAGGACTAAGACCCCAAGAGACCCAGTACTTC | - | TRBJ2-5 | - | TRBV19
CASSPLPLGVVEAFF | TGTGCCAGCAGCCCCCTCCCCCTAGGTGTGGTTGAAGCTTTCTTT | - | TRBJ1-1 | - | TRBV3-1/TRBV3-2
CASSPRTGGWYEQYF | TGCGCCAGCAGCCCAAGGACAGGGGGCTGGTACGAGCAGTACTTC | TRBD1 | TRBJ2-7 | - | TRBV4-1
CASSSSRQGTEAFF | TGCGCCAGCAGCTCCAGCAGACAGGGGACTGAAGCTTTCTTT | TRBD1 | TRBJ1-1 | - | TRBV5-1
CASISTRPRQPQHF | TGTGCCAGCATTAGCACACGGCCGCGTCAGCCCCAGCATTTT | - | TRBJ1-5 | few | TRBV28
CSSLAGDQYF | TGCAGCAGCCTAGCGGGAGACCAGTACTTC | TRBD2 | TRBJ2-7 | - | TRBV20-1
CASSPGHPNTEAFF | TGTGCCAGCAGCCCGGGACACCCGAACACTGAAGCTTTCTTT | - | TRBJ1-1 | once | TRBV7-2